The T cell receptor beta chain under discussion was sequenced for a study of blood T cell repertoires in COVID-19. Germline CDR1 is MNHEY and CDR2 is SVGAGI. Between the trimmed V and J ends, which lost 5 bases and 1 base, there was a span of 11 bases. The CDR3 spans 14 residues. Libraries were prepared by immunoSEQ multiplex PCR; TCRdb keeps only in-frame clonotypes and omits some of them. The sample has some 130,000 clones, around 84% seen once. V usage is TRBV6-5 and J usage is TRBJ1-1, with D perhaps matching TRBD1 (5 bases). This TCR came from a woman older than 75 with acute or convalescent COVID-19. The source material was peripheral blood. The CDR3 DNA is TGTGCCAGCAGTCACCGGACACCGAACACTGAAGCTTTCTTT. This sequence encodes CASSHRTPNTEAFF.